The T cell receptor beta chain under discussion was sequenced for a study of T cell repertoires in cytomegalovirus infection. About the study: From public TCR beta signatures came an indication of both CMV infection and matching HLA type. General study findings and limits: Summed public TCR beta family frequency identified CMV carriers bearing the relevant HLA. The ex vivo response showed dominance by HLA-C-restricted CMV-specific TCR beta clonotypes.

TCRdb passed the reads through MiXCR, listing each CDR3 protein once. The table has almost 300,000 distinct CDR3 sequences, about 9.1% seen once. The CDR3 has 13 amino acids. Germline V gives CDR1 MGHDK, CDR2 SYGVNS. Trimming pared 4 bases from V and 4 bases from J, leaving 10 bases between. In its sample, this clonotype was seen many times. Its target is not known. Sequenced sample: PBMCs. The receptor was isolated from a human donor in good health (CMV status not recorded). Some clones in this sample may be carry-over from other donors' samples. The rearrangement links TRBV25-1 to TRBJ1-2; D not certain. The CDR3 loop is CASSGWGGYGYTF. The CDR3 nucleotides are TGTGCCAGCAGTGGGTGGGGAGGCTATGGCTACACCTTC.